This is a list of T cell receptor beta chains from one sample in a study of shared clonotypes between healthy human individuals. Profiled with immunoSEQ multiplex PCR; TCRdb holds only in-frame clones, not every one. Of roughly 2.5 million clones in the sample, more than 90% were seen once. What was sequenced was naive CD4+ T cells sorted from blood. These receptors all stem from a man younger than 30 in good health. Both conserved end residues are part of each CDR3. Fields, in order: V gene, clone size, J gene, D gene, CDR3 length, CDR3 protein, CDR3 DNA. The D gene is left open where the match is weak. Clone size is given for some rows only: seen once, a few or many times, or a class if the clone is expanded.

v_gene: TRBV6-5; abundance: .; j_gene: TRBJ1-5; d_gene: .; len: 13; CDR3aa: CASSYSANQPQHF; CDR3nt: TGTGCCAGCAGTTACTCGGCCAATCAGCCCCAGCATTTT
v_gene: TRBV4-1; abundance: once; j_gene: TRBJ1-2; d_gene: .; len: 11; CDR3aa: CASSQDAGPTF; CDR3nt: TGCGCCAGCAGCCAAGATGCAGGGCCCACCTTC
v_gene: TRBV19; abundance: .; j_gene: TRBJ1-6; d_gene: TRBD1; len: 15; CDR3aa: CASSSGKGGTTPLHF; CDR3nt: TGTGCCAGTAGTAGCGGGAAAGGGGGCACGACACCCCTCCACTTT
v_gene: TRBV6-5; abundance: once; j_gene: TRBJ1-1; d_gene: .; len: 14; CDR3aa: CASSYSNKGTEAFF; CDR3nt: TGTGCCAGCAGTTACTCGAATAAGGGTACTGAAGCTTTCTTT
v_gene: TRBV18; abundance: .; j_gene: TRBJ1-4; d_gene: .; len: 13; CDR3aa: CASSPSGGEKLFF; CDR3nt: TGTGCCAGCTCACCATCAGGCGGTGAAAAACTGTTTTTT
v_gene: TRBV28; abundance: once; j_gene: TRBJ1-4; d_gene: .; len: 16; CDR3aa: CASSSHGQPWDEKLFF; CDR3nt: TGTGCCAGCAGTTCCCATGGACAGCCGTGGGATGAAAAACTGTTTTTT
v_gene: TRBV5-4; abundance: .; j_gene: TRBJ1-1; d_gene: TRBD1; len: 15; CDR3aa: CASSFWGTEFGEAFF; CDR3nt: TGTGCCAGCAGCTTTTGGGGGACAGAATTTGGTGAAGCTTTCTTT
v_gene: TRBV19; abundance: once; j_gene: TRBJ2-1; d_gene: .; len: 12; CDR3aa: CASSPREGKQFF; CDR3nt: TGTGCCAGTAGTCCCCGGGAAGGGAAGCAGTTCTTC
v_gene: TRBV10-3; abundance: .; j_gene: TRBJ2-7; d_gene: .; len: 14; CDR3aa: CAISEGRGAYEQYF; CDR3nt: TGTGCCATCAGTGAGGGACGTGGGGCCTACGAGCAGTACTTC
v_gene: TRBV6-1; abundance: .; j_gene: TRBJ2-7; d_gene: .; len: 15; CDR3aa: CASSEGRAGPAEQYF; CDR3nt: TGTGCCAGCAGTGAAGGACGGGCGGGACCCGCCGAGCAGTACTTC
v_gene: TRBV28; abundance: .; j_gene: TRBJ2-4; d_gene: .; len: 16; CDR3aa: CASSLPSLGGRLIQYF; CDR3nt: TGTGCCAGCAGTTTGCCCAGCTTGGGGGGGCGTCTCATTCAGTACTTC
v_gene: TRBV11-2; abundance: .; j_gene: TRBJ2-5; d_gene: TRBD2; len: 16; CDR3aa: CASSLWSSGEQETQYF; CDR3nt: TGTGCCAGCAGCTTATGGTCTAGCGGGGAGCAAGAGACCCAGTACTTC
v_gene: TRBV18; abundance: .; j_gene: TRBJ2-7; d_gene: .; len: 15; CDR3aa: CASSPGSSFSYEQYF; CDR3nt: TGTGCCAGCTCACCAGGCAGTAGTTTTTCCTACGAGCAGTACTTC
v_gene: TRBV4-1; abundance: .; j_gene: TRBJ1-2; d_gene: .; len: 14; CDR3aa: CASSQQTVSYGYTF; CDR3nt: TGCGCCAGCAGCCAACAGACAGTTTCATATGGCTACACCTTC
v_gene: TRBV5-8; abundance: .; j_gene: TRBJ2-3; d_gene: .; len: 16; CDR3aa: CASSLLGHSSTDTQYF; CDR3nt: TGTGCCAGCAGCTTATTGGGACACTCTAGCACAGATACGCAGTATTTT
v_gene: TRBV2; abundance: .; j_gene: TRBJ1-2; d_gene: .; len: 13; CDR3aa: CASKEGPRWGYTF; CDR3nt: TGTGCCAGTAAGGAAGGGCCCCGTTGGGGCTACACCTTC
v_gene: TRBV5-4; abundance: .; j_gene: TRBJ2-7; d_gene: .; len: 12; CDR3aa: CASSFPGVEQYF; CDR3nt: TGTGCCAGCAGCTTCCCAGGGGTCGAGCAGTACTTC